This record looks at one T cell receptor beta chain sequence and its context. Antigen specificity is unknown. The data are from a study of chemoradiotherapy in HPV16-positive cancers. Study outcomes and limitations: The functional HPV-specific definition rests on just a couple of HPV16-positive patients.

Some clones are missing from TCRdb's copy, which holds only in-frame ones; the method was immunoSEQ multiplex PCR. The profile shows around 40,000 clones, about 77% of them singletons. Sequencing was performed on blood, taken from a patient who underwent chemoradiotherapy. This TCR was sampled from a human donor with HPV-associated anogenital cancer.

The chain's CDR3 is CASSQYQGVSNTEAFF. Written as DNA, the CDR3 is TGTGCCAGCAGCCAGTACCAAGGGGTCTCGAACACTGAAGCTTTCTTT. The rearrangement joins TRBV7-9 to TRBJ1-1; D is possibly TRBD1 (5 bases). The CDR3 has 16 amino acids. Trimming removed 5 bases at V and 1 base at J, with 17 bases between. Germline loops: CDR1 SEHNR, CDR2 FQNEAQ (reference sequence).